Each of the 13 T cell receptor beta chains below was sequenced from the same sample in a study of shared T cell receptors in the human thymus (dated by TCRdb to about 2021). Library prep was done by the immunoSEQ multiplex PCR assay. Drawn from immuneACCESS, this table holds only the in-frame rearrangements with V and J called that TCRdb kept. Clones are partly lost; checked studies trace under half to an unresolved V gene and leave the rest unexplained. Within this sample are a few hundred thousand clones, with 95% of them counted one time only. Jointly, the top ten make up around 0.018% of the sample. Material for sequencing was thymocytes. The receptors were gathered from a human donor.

The CDR3 DNA reads as TGTGCCAGCAGTGGGTGGAGGACGACCCCTTTTTCCCTCTCCATAAGCTCTGGAAACACCATATATTTT. It codes for CASSGWRTTPFSLSISSGNTIYF. V usage is TRBV2 and J usage is TRBJ1-3; D uncertain. CDR3 length: 23 residues. Per germline, CDR1 SNHLY and CDR2 FYNNEI. V lost 4 bases and J 0 bases, leaving 34 bases between the germline ends.

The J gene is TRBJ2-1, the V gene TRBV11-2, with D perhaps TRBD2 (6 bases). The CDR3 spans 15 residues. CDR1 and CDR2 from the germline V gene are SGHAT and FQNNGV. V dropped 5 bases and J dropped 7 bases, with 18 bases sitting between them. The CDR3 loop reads CASSTGTQLRNEQFF. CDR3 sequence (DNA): TGTGCCAGCAGCACCGGGACTCAATTAAGGAATGAGCAGTTCTTC.

For the CDR3, the DNA is TGTGCCAGCAGGGGGACAGGGATTGGAAACACCATATATTTT. It encodes CASRGTGIGNTIYF. The J gene is TRBJ1-3, the V gene TRBV9; 9 nucleotides match TRBD1. Germline assignment: CDR1 SGDLS and CDR2 YYNGEE. This CDR3 contains 14 residues. Losses at the gene ends were 5 bases for V and 3 bases for J; bases not matched to a gene: 3. Drawing the rest from reference TRBV9 and TRBJ1-3, the complete variable domain is DSGVTQTPKHLITATGQRVTLRCSPRSGDLSVYWYQQSLDQGLQFLIQYYNGEERAKGNILERFSAQQFPDLHSELNLSSLELGDSALYFCASRGTGIGNTIYFGEGSWLTVV.

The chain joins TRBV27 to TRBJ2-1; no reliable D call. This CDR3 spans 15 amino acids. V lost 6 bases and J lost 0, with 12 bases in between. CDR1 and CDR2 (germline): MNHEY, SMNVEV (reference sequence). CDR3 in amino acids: CASRNRYSSYNEQFF. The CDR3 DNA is TGTGCCAGCAGGAATAGGTATTCCTCCTACAATGAGCAGTTCTTC.

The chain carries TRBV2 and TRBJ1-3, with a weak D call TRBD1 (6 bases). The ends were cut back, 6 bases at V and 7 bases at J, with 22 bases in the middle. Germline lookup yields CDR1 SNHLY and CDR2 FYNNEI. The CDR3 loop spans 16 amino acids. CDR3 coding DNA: TGTGCCAGCAGCGCACAGGGATTTGGCCTTGGCAACACCATATATTTT. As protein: CASSAQGFGLGNTIYF.

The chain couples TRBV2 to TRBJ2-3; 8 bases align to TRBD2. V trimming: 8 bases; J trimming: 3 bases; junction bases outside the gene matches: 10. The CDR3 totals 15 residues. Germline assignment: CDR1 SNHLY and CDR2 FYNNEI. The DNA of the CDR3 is TGTGCCAGCGGGGCGAGCGGGAGAGAAACAGATACGCAGTATTTT. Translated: CASGASGRETDTQYF.

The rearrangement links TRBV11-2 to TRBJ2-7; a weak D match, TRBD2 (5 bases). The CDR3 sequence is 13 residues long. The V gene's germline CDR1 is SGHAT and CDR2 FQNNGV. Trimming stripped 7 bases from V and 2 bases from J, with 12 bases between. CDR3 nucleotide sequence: TGTGCCAGCACCTGGGAGAGTGCCTACGAGCAGTACTTC. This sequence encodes CASTWESAYEQYF.

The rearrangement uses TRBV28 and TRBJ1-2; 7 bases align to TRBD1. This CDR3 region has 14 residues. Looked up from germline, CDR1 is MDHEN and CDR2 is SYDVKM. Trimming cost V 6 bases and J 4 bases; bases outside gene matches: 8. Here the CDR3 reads CASSLNRDSYGYTF. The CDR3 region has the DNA TGTGCCAGCAGCCTAAACCGGGACAGCTATGGCTACACCTTC.

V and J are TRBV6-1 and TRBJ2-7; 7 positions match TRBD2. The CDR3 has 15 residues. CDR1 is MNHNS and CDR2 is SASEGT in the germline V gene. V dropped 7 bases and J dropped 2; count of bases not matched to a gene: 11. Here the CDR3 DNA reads TGTGCCAGCACCAACCTGGGGGGGATCGCCTACGAGCAGTACTTC. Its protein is CASTNLGGIAYEQYF.

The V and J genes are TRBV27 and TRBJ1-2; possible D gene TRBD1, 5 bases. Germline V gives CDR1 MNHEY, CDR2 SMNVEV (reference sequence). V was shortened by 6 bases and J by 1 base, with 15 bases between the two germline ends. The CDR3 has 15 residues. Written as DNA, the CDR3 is TGTGCCAGCAGCACCTTGGACACTCTTAACTATGGCTACACCTTC. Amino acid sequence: CASSTLDTLNYGYTF.

The CDR3 region has the DNA TGTGCCAGCAGAGGACAGGACGACAATGAGCAGTTCTTC. It codes for CASRGQDDNEQFF. This chain links TRBV7-8 with TRBJ2-1, with 7 bases lining up with TRBD1. After removal of 6 bases from V and 5 bases from J, the junction contained 4 bases not matched to a gene. The germline CDR1 and CDR2 sequences are SGHVS and FQNEAQ. This CDR3 is 13 amino acids long.

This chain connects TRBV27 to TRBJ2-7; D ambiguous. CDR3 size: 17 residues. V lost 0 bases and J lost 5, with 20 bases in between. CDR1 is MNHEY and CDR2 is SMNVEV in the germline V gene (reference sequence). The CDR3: CASSLSWPNLVEDEQYF. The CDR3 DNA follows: TGTGCCAGCAGTTTATCGTGGCCCAATCTGGTTGAGGACGAGCAGTACTTC.

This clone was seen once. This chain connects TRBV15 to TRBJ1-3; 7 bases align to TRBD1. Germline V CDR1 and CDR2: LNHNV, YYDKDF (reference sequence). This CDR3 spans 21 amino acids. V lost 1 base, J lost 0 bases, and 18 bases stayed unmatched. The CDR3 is CATSRVETGRQADSSGNTIYF. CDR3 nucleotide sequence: TGTGCCACCAGCAGAGTGGAGACAGGGCGACAGGCAGACTCCTCTGGAAACACCATATATTTT.